This T cell receptor beta chain was profiled in a study of cytomegalovirus exposure and HLA in healthy donors. The CDR3 extends over 14 amino acids. CDR1 and CDR2 from the germline V gene are MGHDK and SYGVNS. Trimming at V came to 7 bases and at J to 7 bases, leaving 8 bases not matched to a gene. A multiplex PCR was run with 60 Vbeta primers and 13 Jbeta primers. Generated by immunoSEQ multiplex PCR, the TCRdb table keeps only in-frame clones and is missing some. The sample lists 110,000 or so clones, over 75% occurring once. This receptor was obtained from a woman aged 18-29 years in good health and CMV-seronegative. The J gene is TRBJ2-3, the V gene TRBV25-1, with 10 bases identical to TRBD2. The sequenced sample consisted of PBMCs. The CDR3 DNA reads as TGTGCCAGCACCAAAGCGGGGGGGCCGAATACGCAGTATTTT. Translated, it gives CASTKAGGPNTQYF.